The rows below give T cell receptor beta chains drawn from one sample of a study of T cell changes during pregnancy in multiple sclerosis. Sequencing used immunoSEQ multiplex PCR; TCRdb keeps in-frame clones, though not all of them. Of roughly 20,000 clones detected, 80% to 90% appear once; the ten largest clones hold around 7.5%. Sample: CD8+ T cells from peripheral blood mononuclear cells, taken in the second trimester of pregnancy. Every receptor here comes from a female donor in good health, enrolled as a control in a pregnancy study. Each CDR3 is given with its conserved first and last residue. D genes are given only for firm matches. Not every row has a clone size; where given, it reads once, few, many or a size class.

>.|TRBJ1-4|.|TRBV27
CASSFAVHLNEKLFF
TGTGCCAGCAGTTTTGCAGTTCACCTCAATGAAAAACTGTTTTTT
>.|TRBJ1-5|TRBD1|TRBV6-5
CASSEWTGHQPQHF
TGTGCCAGCAGTGAATGGACAGGGCATCAGCCCCAGCATTTT
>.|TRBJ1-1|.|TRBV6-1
CASSDGAEAFF
TGTGCCAGCAGTGACGGGGCTGAAGCTTTCTTT
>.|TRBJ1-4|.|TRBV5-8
CASSVEGVISEKLFF
TGTGCCAGCAGCGTTGAAGGAGTAATATCCGAAAAACTGTTTTTT
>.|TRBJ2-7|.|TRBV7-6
CASSPPRGLPSSYEQYF
TGTGCCAGCAGCCCCCCCAGGGGACTACCTAGCTCCTACGAGCAGTACTTC
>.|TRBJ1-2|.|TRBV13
CASSSGQKNYGYTF
TGTGCCAGCAGCTCCGGACAGAAAAACTATGGCTACACCTTC
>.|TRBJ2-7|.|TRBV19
CASSTDYSYEQYF
TGTGCCAGTAGTACTGACTACTCCTACGAGCAGTACTTC
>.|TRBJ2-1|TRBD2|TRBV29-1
CSVAPGTSSNEQFF
TGCAGCGTTGCCCCCGGGACTAGTAGTAATGAGCAGTTCTTC
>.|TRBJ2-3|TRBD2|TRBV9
CASSSGSGSKDTQYF
TGTGCCAGCAGTTCTGGTAGCGGGAGCAAAGATACGCAGTATTTT
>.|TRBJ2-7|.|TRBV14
CASSHTGLYEQYF
TGTGCCAGCAGCCACACAGGGCTCTACGAGCAGTACTTC
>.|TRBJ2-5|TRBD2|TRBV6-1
CASSELAGGQETQYF
TGTGCCAGCAGTGAACTAGCGGGAGGACAAGAGACCCAGTACTTC
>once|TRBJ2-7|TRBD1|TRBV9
CASSVAGTGSNYEQYF
TGTGCCAGCAGCGTGGCCGGGACAGGGAGCAATTACGAGCAGTACTTC
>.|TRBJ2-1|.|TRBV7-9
CASSFSADNEQFF
TGTGCCAGCAGCTTTTCCGCAGACAATGAGCAGTTCTTC
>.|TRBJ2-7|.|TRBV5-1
CASSLVMDIEQYF
TGCGCCAGCAGCTTGGTTATGGACATCGAGCAGTACTTC
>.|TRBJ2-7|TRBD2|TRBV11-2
CASSSATASGRALHEQYF
TGTGCCAGCAGTTCCGCGACGGCTAGCGGGAGGGCCCTCCACGAGCAGTACTTC
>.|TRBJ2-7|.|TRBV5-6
CASSPQSYEQYF
TGTGCCAGCAGCCCCCAATCCTACGAGCAGTACTTC
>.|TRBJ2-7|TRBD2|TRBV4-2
CASSQDVGTSGYEQYF
TGTGCCAGCAGCCAAGATGTAGGGACTAGCGGCTACGAGCAGTACTTC
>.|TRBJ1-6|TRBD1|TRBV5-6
CASSFRDSNSPLHF
TGTGCCAGCAGCTTCCGGGACAGTAATTCACCCCTCCACTTT
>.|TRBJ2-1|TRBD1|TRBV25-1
CASRTKPGGENNEQFF
TGTGCCAGCAGAACCAAACCAGGGGGAGAAAACAATGAGCAGTTCTTC
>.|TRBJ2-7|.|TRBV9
CASSVGPGDEQYF
TGTGCCAGCAGCGTTGGCCCCGGGGATGAGCAGTACTTC
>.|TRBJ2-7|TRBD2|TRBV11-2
CASSLLAGEAYEQYF
TGTGCCAGCAGCCTCCTAGCGGGTGAAGCCTACGAGCAGTACTTC
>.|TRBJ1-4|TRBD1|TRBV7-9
CASSLQGMEEKLFF
TGTGCCAGCAGCCTACAGGGGATGGAGGAAAAACTGTTTTTT
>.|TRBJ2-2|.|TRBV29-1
CSVVEVTGELFF
TGCAGCGTTGTCGAGGTAACCGGGGAGCTGTTTTTT
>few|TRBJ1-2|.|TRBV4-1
CASSQDPRSYGYTF
TGCGCCAGCAGCCAAGATCCTAGGAGCTATGGCTACACCTTC
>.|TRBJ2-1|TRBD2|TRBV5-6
CASSPELAPLTVEQFF
TGTGCCAGCAGCCCCGAACTAGCGCCCCTGACCGTTGAGCAGTTCTTC
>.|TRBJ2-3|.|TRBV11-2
CASSFPLQGEDTQYF
TGTGCCAGCAGCTTCCCCCTGCAGGGTGAGGATACGCAGTATTTT
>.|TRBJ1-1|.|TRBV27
CASSSLRVGLNTEAFF
TGTGCCAGCAGTTCCCTTAGAGTGGGGCTGAACACTGAAGCTTTCTTT
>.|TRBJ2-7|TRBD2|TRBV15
CATSSDLAGGPRAQYF
TGTGCCACCAGCTCGGACCTAGCGGGAGGGCCTCGTGCGCAGTACTTC
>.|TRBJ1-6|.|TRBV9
CASSAPPGESSYNSPLHF
TGTGCCAGCAGCGCCCCGCCAGGGGAGAGCTCCTATAATTCACCCCTCCACTTT
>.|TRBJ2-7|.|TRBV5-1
CASSFDSYEQYF
TGCGCCAGCAGCTTCGACAGCTACGAGCAGTACTTC
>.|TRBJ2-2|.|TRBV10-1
CASSEYGTSGELFF
TGCGCCAGCAGTGAATATGGGACTTCCGGGGAGCTGTTTTTT
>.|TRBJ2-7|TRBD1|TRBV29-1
CSVRQGAYEQYF
TGCAGCGTTCGTCAGGGGGCCTACGAGCAGTACTTC
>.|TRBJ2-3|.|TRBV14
CASKYDGHTDTQYF
TGTGCCAGCAAATATGACGGACACACAGATACGCAGTATTTT
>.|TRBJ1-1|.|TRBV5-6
CASSLAPAEAFF
TGTGCCAGCAGCTTGGCCCCAGCTGAAGCTTTCTTT
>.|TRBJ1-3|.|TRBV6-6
CASSFGDSGNTIYF
TGTGCCAGCAGTTTCGGGGACTCTGGAAACACCATATATTTT
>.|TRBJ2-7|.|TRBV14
CASSAYRDPYYEQYF
TGTGCCAGCAGCGCCTACAGGGATCCGTATTACGAGCAGTACTTC
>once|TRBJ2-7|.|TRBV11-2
CASSLSIPDEQYF
TGTGCCAGCAGCTTATCTATCCCGGACGAGCAGTACTTC
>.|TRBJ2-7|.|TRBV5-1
CASSSGLMGYEQYF
TGCGCCAGCAGCTCAGGACTAATGGGGTACGAGCAGTACTTC
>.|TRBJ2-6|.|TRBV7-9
CASSVYRDPSSGANVLTF
TGTGCCAGCAGCGTCTACAGGGACCCCAGCTCTGGGGCCAACGTCCTGACTTTC
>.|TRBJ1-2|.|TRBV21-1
CASKKRDEGDGYTF
TGTGCCAGCAAGAAAAGGGATGAGGGGGATGGCTACACCTTC
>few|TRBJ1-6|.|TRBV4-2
CASSRREIAHNSPLHF
TGTGCCAGCAGTCGCCGGGAAATCGCTCATAATTCACCCCTCCACTTT
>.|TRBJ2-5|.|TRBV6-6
CASSPTTVETRYF
TGTGCCAGCAGTCCAACTACCGTCGAGACCCGGTACTTC
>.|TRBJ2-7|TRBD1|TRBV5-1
CASSPGTGTHEQYF
TGCGCCAGCAGCCCTGGGACAGGGACCCACGAGCAGTACTTC
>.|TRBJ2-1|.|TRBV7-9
CASRLEYNEQFF
TGTGCCAGTCGACTGGAATACAATGAGCAGTTCTTC
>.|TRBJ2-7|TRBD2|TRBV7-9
CASSLRLAQLEEQYF
TGTGCCAGCAGCTTACGACTAGCCCAGTTAGAAGAGCAGTACTTC
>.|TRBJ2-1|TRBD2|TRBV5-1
CASSRASGYNEQFF
TGCGCCAGCAGCCGGGCTAGCGGCTACAATGAGCAGTTCTTC